This T cell receptor beta chain was recorded in a study of blood T cell repertoires in COVID-19. About the research overall: From the United States, Italy and Spain came samples of acute and convalescent COVID-19. PBMCs, B-cell-depleted T cells, or T cells were the source of the cDNA or gDNA that made up the material.

Per the original data handling: Amplification of reference gene primers was used by the study to estimate nucleated cell counts. Some clones are missing from TCRdb's copy, which holds only in-frame ones; the method was immunoSEQ multiplex PCR. V, J and clone size were drawn from that table, and D and trimming were deduced from the DNA. The sample has 100,000 to 150,000 clones; 87% are singletons. The sequencing sample was made of peripheral blood. This receptor was identified in a human donor in a cohort sampled during active COVID-19.

The CDR3 here is CASSPDMDRSPLHF. The CDR3 DNA follows: TGTGCCAGCTCACCAGACATGGATCGCTCACCCCTCCACTTT. The chain joins TRBV18 to TRBJ1-6; D not certain. The CDR3 consists of 14 residues. CDR1 and CDR2 from the germline V gene are KGHSH and LQKENI. V was pared by 2 bases and J by 10 bases, with 12 bases between.